This is a list of T cell receptor beta chains from one sample in a study of blood T cell repertoires in COVID-19. Using immunoSEQ multiplex PCR, the repertoire was profiled, and TCRdb retains in-frame clones only, with some absent. The data contain tens of thousands of clones, around three quarters of them seen just once; the ten biggest clones take up about 6.4%. The specimen was peripheral blood. These receptors originate from a man between 70 and 80 years old with acute or convalescent COVID-19. Both conserved end residues are part of each CDR3. Fields, in order: D gene, J gene, clone size, V gene, CDR3 DNA, CDR3 protein. D genes are given only for firm matches. Size values are once, few and many counts, or a class for expanded clones, and some rows have none.

NA | TRBJ1-5 | few | TRBV30 | TGTGCCTGGAGCCCGAAGAACAGCCTCTATAGCAATCAGCCCCAGCATTTT | CAWSPKNSLYSNQPQHF
NA | TRBJ1-2 | NA | TRBV10-2 | TGCGCCAGCTCAGCAGGGGCCTATGGCTACACCTTC | CASSAGAYGYTF
TRBD2 | TRBJ2-1 | NA | TRBV24-1 | TGTGCCACCAGTGATCCCGGGACTAGTGGGGGGAATGAGCAGTTCTTC | CATSDPGTSGGNEQFF
NA | TRBJ1-2 | NA | TRBV19 | TGTGCCAGTAGTCGAGGGCAACCTAACTATGGCTACACCTTC | CASSRGQPNYGYTF
NA | TRBJ2-6 | NA | TRBV5-6 | TGTGCCAGCAGCTTGCACAGGGAAGGCTCTGGGGCCAACGTCCTGACTTTC | CASSLHREGSGANVLTF
NA | TRBJ1-1 | NA | TRBV7-2 | TGTGCCAGCAGCCCTCCGAACAGCATGAACACTGAAGCTTTCTTT | CASSPPNSMNTEAFF
NA | TRBJ1-4 | NA | TRBV27 | TGTGCCAGCAGTCCCGGGGGGGCTACTAATGAAAAACTGTTTTTT | CASSPGGATNEKLFF
NA | TRBJ1-1 | NA | TRBV7-8 | TGTGCCAGCAGCCTAGAGCTGAACACTGAAGCTTTCTTT | CASSLELNTEAFF
TRBD1 | TRBJ2-4 | few | TRBV4-1 | TGCGCCAGCAGCCAACCCGACAGGGCGAACATTCAGTACTTC | CASSQPDRANIQYF
NA | TRBJ1-6 | few | TRBV5-1 | TGCGCCAGCAGCTTGGGAGGAGAATCACCCCTCCACTTT | CASSLGGESPLHF
TRBD1 | TRBJ2-3 | few | TRBV24-1 | TGTGCCACCAGTGATCCCCGTCCAGGACAGGGCACAGATACGCAGTATTTT | CATSDPRPGQGTDTQYF
NA | TRBJ1-1 | once | TRBV21-1 | TGTGCCAGCAGCAGCCACAGGGAGCAGGATAGCACTGAAGCTTTCTTT | CASSSHREQDSTEAFF
NA | TRBJ1-1 | NA | TRBV3-1/TRBV3-2 | TGTGCCAGCAGCCAAGTTAAGGGGGACCCAATGAACACTGAAGCTTTCTTT | CASSQVKGDPMNTEAFF
NA | TRBJ1-1 | NA | TRBV7-3 | TGTGCCAGCAGGGTAGATATGAACACTGAAGCTTTCTTT | CASRVDMNTEAFF
NA | TRBJ2-2 | NA | TRBV7-2 | TGTGCCAGCAGCTTAGATGGGCTCACCGGGGAGCTGTTTTTT | CASSLDGLTGELFF
NA | TRBJ2-2 | NA | TRBV19 | TGTGCCAGTGGGGCCGGGTCCCCCGGGGAGCTGTTTTTT | CASGAGSPGELFF
NA | TRBJ2-3 | few | TRBV5-1 | TGCGCCAGCAGCTTGAACAGGAATTCACCAACCACAGATACGCAGTATTTT | CASSLNRNSPTTDTQYF
TRBD2 | TRBJ2-2 | NA | TRBV4-1 | TGCGCCAGCAGCCAGGGAGGACTAGCGGGAGGAGTAGCCGGGGAGCTGTTTTTT | CASSQGGLAGGVAGELFF
TRBD1 | TRBJ2-5 | NA | TRBV11-3 | TGTGCCAGCAGCTTAAATGGCCTGGGTCAGGGGGCTATCGAGACCCAGTACTTC | CASSLNGLGQGAIETQYF
TRBD1 | TRBJ1-1 | NA | TRBV7-9 | TGTGCCAGCCGGGACAGGGACACTGAAGCTTTCTTT | CASRDRDTEAFF
NA | TRBJ1-3 | NA | TRBV7-9 | TGTGCCAGCAGCTTGAGCTCTGGAAACACCATATATTTT | CASSLSSGNTIYF
TRBD2 | TRBJ2-1 | NA | TRBV5-6 | TGTGCCAGCAGCTCCGGCGGGGGGCCCGAGATCGGGAACGAGCAGTTCTTC | CASSSGGGPEIGNEQFF
TRBD2 | TRBJ2-3 | few | TRBV10-1 | TGCGCCAGCAGTGAGCGATTGGGACTAGCGGGAGAAGGGGGTTTCCGAGATACGCAGTATTTT | CASSERLGLAGEGGFRDTQYF
NA | TRBJ2-1 | NA | TRBV12-3/TRBV12-4 | TGTGCCAGCACCCCTGCGGCGTACAATGAGCAGTTCTTC | CASTPAAYNEQFF
TRBD1 | TRBJ2-3 | once | TRBV7-3 | TGTGCCAGCAGCCGGACAGGGGCGGGAGATACGCAGTATTTT | CASSRTGAGDTQYF